The clone carrying this T cell receptor (beta chain) is a singleton in its sample. This specimen belongs to a study of shared clonotypes between healthy human individuals. CDR1 and CDR2 (germline): SGDLS, YYNGEE. V was clipped by 4 bases and J by 3 bases; unmatched bases: 9. The CDR3 is 16 residues long. About 30,000 T cell genomes, or 250 to 300 ng DNA, went into replicate PCRs of unsorted PBMC. Original data processing: Junction-only sequences without quality scores were provided by ImmunoSEQ, so filtering was different. The protocol was immunoSEQ multiplex PCR, while the TCRdb copy is restricted to in-frame clones and leaves out a portion. V and J calls and clone size are given by that table; D and trimming were obtained from the DNA. The sample has about 500,000 clones, 70% to 80% seen once.

The TCR sequence derives from a woman aged 40 to 49 in good health. Some clones in this sample may be carry-over from other donors' samples. This chain uses TRBV9 with TRBJ2-2; 7 nucleotides agree with TRBD1. Specimen: PBMCs. CDR3 nucleotide sequence: TGTGCCAGCAGCAGCCGGACAGGCCCGGACACCGGGGAGCTGTTTTTT. Residues: CASSSRTGPDTGELFF.